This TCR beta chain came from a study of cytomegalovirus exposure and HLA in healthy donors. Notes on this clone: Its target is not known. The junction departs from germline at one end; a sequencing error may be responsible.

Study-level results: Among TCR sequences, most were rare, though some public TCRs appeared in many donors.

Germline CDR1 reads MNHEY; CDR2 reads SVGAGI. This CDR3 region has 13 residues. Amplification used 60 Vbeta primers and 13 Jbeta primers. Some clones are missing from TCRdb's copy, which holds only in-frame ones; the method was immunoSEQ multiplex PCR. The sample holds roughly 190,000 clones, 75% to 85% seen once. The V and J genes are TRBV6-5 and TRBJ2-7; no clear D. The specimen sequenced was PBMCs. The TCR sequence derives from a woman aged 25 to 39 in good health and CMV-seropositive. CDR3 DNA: TGTGCCAGCAGTAACTCACGACACTACGAGCAGTACTTC. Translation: CASSNSRHYEQYF.